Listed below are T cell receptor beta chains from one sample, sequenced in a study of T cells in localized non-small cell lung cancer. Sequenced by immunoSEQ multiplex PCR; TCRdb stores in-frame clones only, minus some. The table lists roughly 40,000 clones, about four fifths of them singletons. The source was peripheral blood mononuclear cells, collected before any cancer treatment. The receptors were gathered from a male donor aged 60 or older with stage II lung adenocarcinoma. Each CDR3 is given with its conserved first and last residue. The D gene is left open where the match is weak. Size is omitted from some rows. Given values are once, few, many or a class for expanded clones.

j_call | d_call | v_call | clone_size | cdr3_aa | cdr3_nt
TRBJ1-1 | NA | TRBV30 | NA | CAWTPFGLMNTEAFF | TGTGCCTGGACCCCTTTCGGGCTAATGAACACTGAAGCTTTCTTT
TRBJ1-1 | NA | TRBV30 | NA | CAWSPPSGAFF | TGTGCCTGGAGTCCCCCCTCCGGAGCTTTCTTT
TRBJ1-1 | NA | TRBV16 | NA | CASSQSSGAVTEAFF | TGTGCCAGCAGCCAATCAAGTGGGGCGGTCACTGAAGCTTTCTTT
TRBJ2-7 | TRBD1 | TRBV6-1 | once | CASREGQVGEQYF | TGTGCCAGCAGGGAGGGACAGGTGGGCGAGCAGTACTTC
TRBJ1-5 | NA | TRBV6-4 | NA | CASSLTGNNQPQHF | TGTGCCAGCAGCCTTACCGGGAACAATCAGCCCCAGCATTTT
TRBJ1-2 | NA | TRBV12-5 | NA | CASGRGEGRGDRLSGYTF | TGTGCTAGTGGCCGCGGGGAAGGTCGAGGTGACCGACTATCTGGCTACACCTTC
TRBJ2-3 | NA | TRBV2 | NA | CASGTGTSTDTQYF | TGTGCCAGCGGAACCGGGACTAGCACAGATACGCAGTATTTT
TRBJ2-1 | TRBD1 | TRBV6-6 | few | CASRTQGVNNEQFF | TGTGCCAGCAGGACACAGGGGGTAAACAATGAGCAGTTCTTC
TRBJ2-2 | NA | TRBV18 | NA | CASSPQRANTGELFF | TGTGCCAGCTCACCTCAAAGGGCGAACACCGGGGAGCTGTTTTTT
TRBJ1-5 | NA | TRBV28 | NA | CASSLDANQPQHF | TGTGCCAGCAGTTTGGACGCCAATCAGCCCCAGCATTTT
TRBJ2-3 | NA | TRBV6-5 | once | CASSYERQGSIYF | TGTGCCAGCAGTTACGAACGGCAGGGAAGCATTTATTTT
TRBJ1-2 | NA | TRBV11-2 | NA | CASSLGADTGYTF | TGTGCCAGCAGCTTAGGGGCGGACACTGGCTACACCTTC
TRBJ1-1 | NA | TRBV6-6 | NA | CASSYQENTEAFF | TGTGCCAGCAGTTACCAGGAGAACACTGAAGCTTTCTTT
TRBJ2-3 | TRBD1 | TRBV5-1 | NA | CASSSLQGAGTDTQYF | TGCGCCAGCAGCTCCTTACAGGGGGCTGGCACAGATACGCAGTATTTT
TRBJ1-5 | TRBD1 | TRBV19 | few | CASSSIGVGTGRNQPQHF | TGTGCCAGTAGTTCCATCGGCGTGGGGACAGGGAGGAACCAGCCCCAGCATTTT
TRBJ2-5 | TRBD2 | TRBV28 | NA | CASSFWPSGRAEKTQYF | TGTGCCAGCAGTTTTTGGCCGAGCGGGAGGGCAGAGAAGACCCAGTACTTC
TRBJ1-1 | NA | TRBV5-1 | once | CASSPEGRRVNTEAFF | TGCGCCAGCAGCCCGGAGGGACGCCGGGTGAACACTGAAGCTTTCTTT
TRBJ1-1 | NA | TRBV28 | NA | CASSFPGDWGTEAFF | TGTGCCAGCAGCTTCCCCGGGGACTGGGGCACTGAAGCTTTCTTT
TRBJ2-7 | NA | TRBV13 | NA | CASSLTSYSGDPYEQYF | TGTGCCAGCAGCTTAACGTCATATTCAGGGGACCCCTACGAGCAGTACTTC
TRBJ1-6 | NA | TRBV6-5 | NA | CASSYLSTPENSPLHF | TGTGCCAGCAGTTACCTATCTACCCCGGAGAATTCACCCCTCCACTTT
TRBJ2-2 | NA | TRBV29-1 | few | CSAEGTPEDTGELFF | TGCAGCGCTGAGGGGACGCCCGAGGACACCGGGGAGCTGTTTTTT
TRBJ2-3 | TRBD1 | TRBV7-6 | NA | CASSLRATGAGDTQYF | TGTGCCAGCAGCTTAAGGGCCACAGGGGCGGGAGATACGCAGTATTTT
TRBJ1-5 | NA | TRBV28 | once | CASSMAYSNQPQHF | TGTGCCAGCAGTATGGCATATAGCAATCAGCCCCAGCATTTT
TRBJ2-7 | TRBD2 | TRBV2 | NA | CASSSQGLAGGGEQYF | TGTGCCAGCAGTTCCCAGGGACTAGCGGGAGGTGGGGAGCAGTACTTC
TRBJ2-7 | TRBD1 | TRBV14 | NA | CASSHSPGQGLYEQYF | TGTGCCAGCAGCCACTCCCCGGGACAGGGGCTCTACGAGCAGTACTTC
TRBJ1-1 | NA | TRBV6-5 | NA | CASKVGGEAFF | TGTGCCAGCAAGGTAGGGGGAGAAGCTTTCTTT
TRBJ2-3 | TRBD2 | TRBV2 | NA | CASRGTSGSDTQYF | TGTGCCAGCCGCGGGACTAGCGGATCAGATACGCAGTATTTT
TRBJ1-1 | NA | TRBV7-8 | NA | CASTPRVGRLEAFF | TGTGCCAGCACCCCCAGGGTGGGGCGGTTAGAAGCTTTCTTT
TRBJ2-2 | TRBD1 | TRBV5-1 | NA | CASSPGQVPGELFF | TGCGCCAGCAGCCCGGGACAGGTCCCCGGGGAGCTGTTTTTT
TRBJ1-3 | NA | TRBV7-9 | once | CASSYFLGDSGNTIYF | TGTGCCAGCAGCTACTTCCTGGGCGACTCTGGAAACACCATATATTTT
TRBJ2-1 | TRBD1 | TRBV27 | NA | CASSLKGQVINEQFF | TGTGCCAGCAGTTTAAAGGGACAGGTAATTAATGAGCAGTTCTTC
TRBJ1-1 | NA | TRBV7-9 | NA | CASSLGVRSEAFF | TGTGCCAGCAGCTTAGGGGTTAGGTCTGAAGCTTTCTTT
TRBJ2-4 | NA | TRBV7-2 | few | CASSSQGNIQYF | TGTGCCAGCAGCTCGCAAGGGAACATTCAGTACTTC
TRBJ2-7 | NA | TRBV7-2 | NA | CASSLGPLYEQYF | TGTGCCAGCAGCTTAGGGCCCCTCTACGAGCAGTACTTC
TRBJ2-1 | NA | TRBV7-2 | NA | CASSSVGHFGNEQFF | TGTGCCAGCAGCTCCGTGGGTCATTTCGGGAATGAGCAGTTCTTC
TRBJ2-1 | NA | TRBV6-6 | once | CASRTGGKAAEQFF | TGTGCCAGCAGAACTGGGGGGAAAGCAGCTGAGCAGTTCTTC
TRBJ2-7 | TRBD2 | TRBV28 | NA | CASNAGGPRKQYF | TGTGCCAGCAATGCGGGAGGACCCAGAAAGCAGTACTTC
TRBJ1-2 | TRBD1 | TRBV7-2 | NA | CASSLGTGDGYTF | TGTGCCAGCAGCTTAGGGACAGGAGATGGCTACACCTTC
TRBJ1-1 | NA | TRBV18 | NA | CASSPRQGLEASTEAFF | TGTGCCAGCTCACCAAGGCAGGGGCTAGAGGCGAGCACTGAAGCTTTCTTT
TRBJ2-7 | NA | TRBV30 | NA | CAWSDSPEQYF | TGTGCCTGGAGTGACTCCCCCGAGCAGTACTTC
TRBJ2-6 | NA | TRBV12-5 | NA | CASGSGTGANVLTF | TGTGCTAGTGGTTCCGGAACTGGGGCCAACGTCCTGACTTTC
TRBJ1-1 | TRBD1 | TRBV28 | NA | CASSTTGGGRKNTEAFF | TGTGCCAGCAGTACTACAGGGGGGGGTCGAAAGAACACTGAAGCTTTCTTT
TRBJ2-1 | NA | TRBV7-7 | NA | CASSRKSFAVRGAYYNEQFF | TGTGCCAGCAGCCGAAAGTCATTCGCTGTACGGGGGGCATACTACAATGAGCAGTTCTTC
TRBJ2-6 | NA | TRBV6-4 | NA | CASSESSSGANVLTF | TGTGCCAGCAGTGAAAGCTCCTCTGGGGCCAACGTCCTGACTTTC
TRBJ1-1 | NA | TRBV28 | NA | CASSLIWPFF | TGTGCCAGCAGTTTAATTTGGCCTTTCTTT
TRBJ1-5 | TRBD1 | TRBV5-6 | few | CASSFGTGGIQPQHF | TGTGCCAGCAGCTTCGGGACAGGGGGGATTCAGCCCCAGCATTTT
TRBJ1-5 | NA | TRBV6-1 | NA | CASSAWGLSNQPQHF | TGTGCCAGCAGTGCCTGGGGCCTTAGCAATCAGCCCCAGCATTTT
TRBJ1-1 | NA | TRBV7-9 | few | CASSLAGVTEAFF | TGTGCCAGCAGCTTAGCAGGGGTGACTGAAGCTTTCTTT
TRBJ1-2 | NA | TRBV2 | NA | CASSPQGSPNYGYTF | TGTGCCAGCAGCCCACAGGGCTCCCCTAACTATGGCTACACCTTC
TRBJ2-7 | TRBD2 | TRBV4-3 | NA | CASSQVKTSNYEQYF | TGCGCCAGCAGCCAAGTCAAGACTAGCAACTACGAGCAGTACTTC
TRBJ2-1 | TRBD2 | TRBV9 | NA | CASSVVPLMAGVSYNEQFF | TGTGCCAGCAGCGTAGTGCCCCTGATGGCGGGAGTATCTTACAATGAGCAGTTCTTC
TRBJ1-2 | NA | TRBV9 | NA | CASSTDSGGRGYTF | TGTGCCAGCAGCACCGACTCGGGCGGCAGAGGCTACACCTTC
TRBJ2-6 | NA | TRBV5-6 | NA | CASSSLVDSGANVLTF | TGTGCCAGCAGCTCTCTTGTGGACTCTGGGGCCAACGTCCTGACTTTC
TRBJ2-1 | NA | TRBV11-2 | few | CASSLVGEGNEQFF | TGTGCCAGCAGCTTAGTGGGGGAAGGCAATGAGCAGTTCTTC
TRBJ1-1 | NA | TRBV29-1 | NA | CSVEGGLIGVGTEAFF | TGCAGCGTTGAAGGAGGCCTTATAGGGGTCGGGACTGAAGCTTTCTTT
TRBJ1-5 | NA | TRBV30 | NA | CAWAPSTGTNQPQHF | TGTGCCTGGGCCCCCTCGACAGGTACGAATCAGCCCCAGCATTTT
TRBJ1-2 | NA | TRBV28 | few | CVTGRVLNYGYTF | TGCGTGACAGGACGGGTCTTAAACTATGGCTACACCTTC